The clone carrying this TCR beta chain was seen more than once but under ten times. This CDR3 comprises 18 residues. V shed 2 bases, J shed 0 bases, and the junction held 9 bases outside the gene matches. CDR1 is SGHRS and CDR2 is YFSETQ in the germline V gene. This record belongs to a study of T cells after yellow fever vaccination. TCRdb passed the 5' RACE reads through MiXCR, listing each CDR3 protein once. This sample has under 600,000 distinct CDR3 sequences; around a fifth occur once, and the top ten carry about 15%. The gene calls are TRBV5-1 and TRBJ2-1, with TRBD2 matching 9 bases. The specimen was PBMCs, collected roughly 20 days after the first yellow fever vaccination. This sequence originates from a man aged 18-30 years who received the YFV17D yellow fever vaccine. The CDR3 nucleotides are TGCGCCAGCAGCTTATTACTAGCGGGTTCGAGCTCCTACAATGAGCAGTTCTTC. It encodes CASSLLLAGSSSYNEQFF.